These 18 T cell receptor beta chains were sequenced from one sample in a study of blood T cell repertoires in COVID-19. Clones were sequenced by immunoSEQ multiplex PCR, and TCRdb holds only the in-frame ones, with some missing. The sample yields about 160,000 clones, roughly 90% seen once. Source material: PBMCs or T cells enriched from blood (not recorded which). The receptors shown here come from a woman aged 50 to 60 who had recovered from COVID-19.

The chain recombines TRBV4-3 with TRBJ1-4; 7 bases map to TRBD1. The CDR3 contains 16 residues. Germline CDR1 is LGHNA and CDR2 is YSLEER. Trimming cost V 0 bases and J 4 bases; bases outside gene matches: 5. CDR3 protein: CASSQDRQGGNEKLFF. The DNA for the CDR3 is TGCGCCAGCAGCCAAGATAGACAGGGTGGTAATGAAAAACTGTTTTTT.

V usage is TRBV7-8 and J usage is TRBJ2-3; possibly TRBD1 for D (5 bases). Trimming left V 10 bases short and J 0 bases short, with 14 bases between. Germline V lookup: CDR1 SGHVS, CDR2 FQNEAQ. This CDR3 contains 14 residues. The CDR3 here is CAIPGQGSTDTQYF. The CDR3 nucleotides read TGTGCCATCCCCGGGCAGGGAAGCACAGATACGCAGTATTTT.

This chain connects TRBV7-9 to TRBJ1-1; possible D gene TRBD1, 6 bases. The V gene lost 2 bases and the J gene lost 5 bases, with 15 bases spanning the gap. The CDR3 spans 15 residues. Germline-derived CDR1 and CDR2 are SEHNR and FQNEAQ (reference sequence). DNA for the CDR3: TGTGCCAGCAGCTTATGGGGGCAGGGCGGGACTGAAGCTTTCTTT. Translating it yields CASSLWGQGGTEAFF.

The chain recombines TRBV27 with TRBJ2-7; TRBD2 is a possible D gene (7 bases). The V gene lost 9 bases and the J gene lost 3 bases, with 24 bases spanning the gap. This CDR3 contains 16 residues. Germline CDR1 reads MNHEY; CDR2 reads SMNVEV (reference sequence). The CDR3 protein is CASDGGPSGGDYEQYF. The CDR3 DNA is TGTGCCAGTGACGGGGGGCCGTCGGGGGGTGACTACGAGCAGTACTTC.

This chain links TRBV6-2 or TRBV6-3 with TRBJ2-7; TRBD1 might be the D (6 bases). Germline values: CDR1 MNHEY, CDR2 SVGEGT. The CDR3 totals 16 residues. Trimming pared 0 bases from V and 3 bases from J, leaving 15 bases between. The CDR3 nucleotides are TGTGCCAGCAGTTACTCAAGGACAGTTTGGGACTACGAGCAGTACTTC. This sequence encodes CASSYSRTVWDYEQYF.

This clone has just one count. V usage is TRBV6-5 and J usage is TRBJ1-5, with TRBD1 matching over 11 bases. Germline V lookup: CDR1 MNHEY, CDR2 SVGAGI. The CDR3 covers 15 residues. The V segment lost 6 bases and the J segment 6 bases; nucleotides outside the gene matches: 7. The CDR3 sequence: CASRPSGTGGQPQHF. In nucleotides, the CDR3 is TGTGCCAGCAGACCGTCCGGGACAGGGGGTCAGCCCCAGCATTTT.

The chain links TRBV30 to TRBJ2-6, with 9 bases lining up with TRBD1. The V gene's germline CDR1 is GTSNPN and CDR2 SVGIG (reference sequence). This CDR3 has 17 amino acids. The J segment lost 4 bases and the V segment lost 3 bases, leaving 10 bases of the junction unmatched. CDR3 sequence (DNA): TGTGCCTGGAGAGACGGACAGGGGATACACGGGGCCAACGTCCTGACTTTC. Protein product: CAWRDGQGIHGANVLTF.

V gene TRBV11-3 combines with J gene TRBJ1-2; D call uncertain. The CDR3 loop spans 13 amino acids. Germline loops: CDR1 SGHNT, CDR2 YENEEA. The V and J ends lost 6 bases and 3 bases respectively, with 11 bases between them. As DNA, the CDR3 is TGTGCCAGCAGTTCTGCGAACTACTATGGCTACACCTTC. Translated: CASSSANYYGYTF. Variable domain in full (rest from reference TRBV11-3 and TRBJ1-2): EAGVVQSPRYKIIEKKQPVAFWCNPISGHNTLYWYLQNLGQGPELLIRYENEEAVDDSQLPKDRFSAERLKGVDSTLKIQPAELGDSAVYLCASSSANYYGYTFGSGTRLTVV.

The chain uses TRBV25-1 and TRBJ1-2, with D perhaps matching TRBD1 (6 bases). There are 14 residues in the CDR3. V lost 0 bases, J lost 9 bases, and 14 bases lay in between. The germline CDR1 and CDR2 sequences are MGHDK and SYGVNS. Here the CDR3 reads CASSEYLGASSYTF. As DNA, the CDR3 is TGTGCCAGCAGTGAATATCTGGGGGCAAGTAGCTACACCTTC.

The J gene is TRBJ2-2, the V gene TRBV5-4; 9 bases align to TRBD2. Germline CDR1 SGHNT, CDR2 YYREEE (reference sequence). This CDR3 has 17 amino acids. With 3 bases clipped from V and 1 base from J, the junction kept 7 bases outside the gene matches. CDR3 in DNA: TGTGCCAGCAGCTCCATAGCGGGGGCCATGAACACCGGGGAGCTGTTTTTT. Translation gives CASSSIAGAMNTGELFF.

CDR3 bases: TGTGCCAGTAGTATTGGACAGGGGAGCGGCAATCAGCCCCAGCATTTT. This translates into CASSIGQGSGNQPQHF. V and J are TRBV19 and TRBJ1-5; 9 bases are a match to TRBD1. This CDR3 is 16 amino acids long. V lost 3 bases to trimming and J lost 2 bases; unmatched junction nucleotides: 5. CDR1 and CDR2 from the germline V gene are LNHDA and SQIVND (reference sequence).

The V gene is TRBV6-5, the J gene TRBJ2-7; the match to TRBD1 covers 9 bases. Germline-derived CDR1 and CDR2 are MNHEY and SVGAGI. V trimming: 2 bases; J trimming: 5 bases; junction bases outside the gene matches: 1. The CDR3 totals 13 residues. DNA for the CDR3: TGTGCCAGCAGTTACGGGACAGGGAACGAGCAGTACTTC. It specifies CASSYGTGNEQYF.

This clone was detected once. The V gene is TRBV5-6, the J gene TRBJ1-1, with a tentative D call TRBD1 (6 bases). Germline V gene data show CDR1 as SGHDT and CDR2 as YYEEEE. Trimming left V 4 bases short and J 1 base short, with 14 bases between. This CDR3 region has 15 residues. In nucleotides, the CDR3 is TGTGCCAGCAGCCAGGGACAATGGAGGAACACTGAAGCTTTCTTT. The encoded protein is CASSQGQWRNTEAFF.

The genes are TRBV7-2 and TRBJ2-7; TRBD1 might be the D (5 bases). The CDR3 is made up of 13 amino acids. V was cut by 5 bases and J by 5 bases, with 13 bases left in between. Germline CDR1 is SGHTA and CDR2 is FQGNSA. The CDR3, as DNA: TGTGCCAGCAGCCCTTACAGGAGCGACGAGCAGTACTTC. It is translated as CASSPYRSDEQYF. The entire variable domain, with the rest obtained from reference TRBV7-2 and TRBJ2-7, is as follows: GAGVSQSPSNKVTEKGKDVELRCDPISGHTALYWYRQSLGQGLEFLIYFQGNSAPDKSGLPSDRFSAERTGGSVSTLTIQRTQQEDSAVYLCASSPYRSDEQYFGPGTRLTVT.

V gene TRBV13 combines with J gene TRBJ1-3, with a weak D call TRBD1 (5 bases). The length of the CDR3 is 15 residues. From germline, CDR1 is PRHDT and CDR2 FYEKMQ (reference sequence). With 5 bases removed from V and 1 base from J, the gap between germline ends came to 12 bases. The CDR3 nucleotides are TGTGCCAGCAGCATTCTCGGGACTTCTGGAAACACCATATATTTT. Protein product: CASSILGTSGNTIYF.

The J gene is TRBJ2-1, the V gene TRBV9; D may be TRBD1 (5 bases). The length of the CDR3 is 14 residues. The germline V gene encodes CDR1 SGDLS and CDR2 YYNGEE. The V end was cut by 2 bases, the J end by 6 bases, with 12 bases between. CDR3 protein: CASSVSGRVNEQFF. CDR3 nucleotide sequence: TGTGCCAGCAGCGTTTCAGGCAGGGTCAATGAGCAGTTCTTC.

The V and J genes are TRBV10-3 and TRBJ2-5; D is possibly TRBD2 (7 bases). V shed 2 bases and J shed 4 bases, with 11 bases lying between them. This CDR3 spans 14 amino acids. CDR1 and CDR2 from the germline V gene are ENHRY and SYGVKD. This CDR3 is CAISEGGGRETQYF. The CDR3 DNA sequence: TGTGCCATCAGTGAGGGGGGCGGGAGAGAGACCCAGTACTTC.

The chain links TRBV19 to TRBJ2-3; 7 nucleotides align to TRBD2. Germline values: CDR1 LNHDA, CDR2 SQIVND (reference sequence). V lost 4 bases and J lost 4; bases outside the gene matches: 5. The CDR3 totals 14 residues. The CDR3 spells CASSKSGEADTQYF. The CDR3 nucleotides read TGTGCCAGTAGTAAGAGCGGGGAGGCAGATACGCAGTATTTT.